Below are 9 T cell receptor beta chains sequenced from a single sample in a study of blood T cell repertoires in COVID-19 (TCRdb year 2020). Receptor amplification or capture employed the immunoSEQ multiplex PCR assay. The table comes from immuneACCESS by way of TCRdb, which keeps in-frame sequences with V and J called. Part of the clones is missing from these tables; in studies checked, under half for an unresolved V gene and the rest for unknown reasons. This sample lists about 280,000 clones; 83% were detected once. The ten largest clones take up around a tenth of the sample. The sample was peripheral blood. The source is a woman aged 45-65 years who had recovered from COVID-19.

The J gene is TRBJ1-1, the V gene TRBV7-9; 7 bases fit TRBD1. CDR1 and CDR2 (germline): SEHNR, FQNEAQ (reference sequence). V was clipped by 8 bases and J by 0 bases; unmatched bases: 6. The CDR3 length is 14 residues. This CDR3 reads CASAGQGVNTEAFF. In nucleotides, the CDR3 is TGTGCCAGCGCCGGGCAGGGGGTGAACACTGAAGCTTTCTTT.

V is TRBV9 and J is TRBJ2-7, with 9 bases fitting TRBD1. Germline-derived CDR1 and CDR2 are SGDLS and YYNGEE. Germline trimming cut 4 bases from V and 3 bases from J; bases unmatched to any gene: 11. CDR3 length equals 16 residues. The CDR3 DNA reads TGTGCCAGCAGCCCCCACCCGGGACAGGGCTTCTACGAGCAGTACTTC. Amino acid sequence: CASSPHPGQGFYEQYF. The full variable domain, completed using reference TRBV9 and TRBJ2-7, is DSGVTQTPKHLITATGQRVTLRCSPRSGDLSVYWYQQSLDQGLQFLIQYYNGEERAKGNILERFSAQQFPDLHSELNLSSLELGDSALYFCASSPHPGQGFYEQYFGPGTRLTVT.

V is TRBV5-1 and J is TRBJ2-3, with 8 nucleotides matching TRBD1. With 0 bases clipped from V and 5 bases from J, the junction kept 5 bases outside the gene matches. The CDR3 spans 15 residues. Germline CDR1 reads SGHRS; CDR2 reads YFSETQ. CDR3: CASSLGQGFVDTQYF. The DNA of the CDR3 is TGCGCCAGCAGCTTGGGACAGGGGTTTGTAGATACGCAGTATTTT. The variable domain in full, with the rest retrieved from reference TRBV5-1 and TRBJ2-3, is KAGVTQTPRYLIKTRGQQVTLSCSPISGHRSVSWYQQTPGQGLQFLFEYFSETQRNKGNFPGRFSGRQFSNSRSEMNVSTLELGDSALYLCASSLGQGFVDTQYFGPGTRLTVL.

The CDR3 sequence: CASSYFNEQFF. In DNA form, the CDR3 reads TGTGCCAGTAGTTATTTCAATGAGCAGTTCTTC. This chain uses TRBV19 with TRBJ2-1; no clear D. The CDR3 runs to 11 residues. CDR1 is LNHDA and CDR2 is SQIVND in the germline V gene (reference sequence). The ends were cut back, 5 bases at V and 6 bases at J, with 5 bases in the middle.

This clone was seen only a few times. The chain has TRBV5-1 and TRBJ1-1; TRBD1 agrees at 7 bases. CDR3 size: 12 residues. Trimming at V came to 5 bases and at J to 8 bases, leaving 6 bases not matched to a gene. The germline V gene encodes CDR1 SGHRS and CDR2 YFSETQ. The chain's CDR3 is CASRGGQDEAFF. CDR3 nucleotide sequence: TGCGCCAGCAGGGGTGGACAGGACGAAGCTTTCTTT.

The rearrangement links TRBV4-3 to TRBJ1-5, with D unclear. From germline, CDR1 is LGHNA and CDR2 YSLEER. CDR3 size: 15 residues. Trimming took off 0 bases at V and 0 bases at J, with 6 bases between the two ends. The CDR3 DNA reads TGCGCCAGCAGCCAAGACAGTCATAGCAATCAGCCCCAGCATTTT. Translated, it gives CASSQDSHSNQPQHF.

Comment on this clone: The sample has other DNA sequences that encode this CDR3 too. This chain links TRBV18 with TRBJ1-1; D is unresolved. Germline values: CDR1 KGHSH, CDR2 LQKENI. Trimming cost V 5 bases and J 0 bases, with 7 bases left between them. The CDR3 is 13 residues long. The CDR3, as DNA: TGTGCCAGCTCAGCGACACTGAACACTGAAGCTTTCTTT. This gives the protein CASSATLNTEAFF.

The chain uses TRBV5-1 and TRBJ2-6; D is unresolved. Deletions cut 0 bases from V and 2 bases from J, with 3 bases between. Germline V gene sequence: CDR1 SGHRS, CDR2 YFSETQ. The CDR3 covers 14 residues. DNA for the CDR3: TGCGCCAGCAGCTTGGGGCCTGGGGCCAACGTCCTGACTTTC. Translated, it gives CASSLGPGANVLTF.

The gene calls are TRBV28 and TRBJ2-1; a weak D match, TRBD1 (6 bases). The CDR3 runs 15 residues. Germline lookup yields CDR1 MDHEN and CDR2 SYDVKM. Trimming pared 5 bases from V and 9 bases from J, leaving 20 bases between. CDR3 sequence: CASSPDSRTAIEQFF. The CDR3 DNA follows: TGTGCCAGCAGTCCGGACAGCCGTACCGCCATTGAGCAGTTCTTC.